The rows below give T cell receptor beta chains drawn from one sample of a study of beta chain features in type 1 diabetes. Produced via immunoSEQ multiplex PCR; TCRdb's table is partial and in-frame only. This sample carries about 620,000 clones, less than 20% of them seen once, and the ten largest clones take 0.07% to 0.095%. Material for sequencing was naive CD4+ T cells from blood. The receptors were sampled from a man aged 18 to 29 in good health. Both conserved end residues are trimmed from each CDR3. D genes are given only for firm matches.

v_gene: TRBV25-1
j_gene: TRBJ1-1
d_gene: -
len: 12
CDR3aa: ASSVSGSYTEAF

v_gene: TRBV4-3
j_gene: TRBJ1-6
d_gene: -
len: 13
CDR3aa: ASSQDEGRNSPLH

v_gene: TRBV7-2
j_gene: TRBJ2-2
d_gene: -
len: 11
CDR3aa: ASSSLIRGELF

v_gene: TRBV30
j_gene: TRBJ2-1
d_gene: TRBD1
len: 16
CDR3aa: AWSPKGQRQGSYNEQF

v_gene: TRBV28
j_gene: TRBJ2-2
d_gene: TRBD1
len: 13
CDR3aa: ASKRDRGPTGELF

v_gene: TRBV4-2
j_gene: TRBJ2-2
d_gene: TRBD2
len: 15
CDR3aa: ASSQFSSGGALGELF

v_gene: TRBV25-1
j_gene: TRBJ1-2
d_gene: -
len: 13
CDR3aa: ASSEYLIPTEGYT

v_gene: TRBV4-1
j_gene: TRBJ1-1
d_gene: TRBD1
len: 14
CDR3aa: ASRHPSGTGVTEAF

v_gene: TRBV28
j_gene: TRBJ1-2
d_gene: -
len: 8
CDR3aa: ASSRHGYT

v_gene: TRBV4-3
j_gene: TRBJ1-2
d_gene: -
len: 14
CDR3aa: ASSQVSGTTSYGYT

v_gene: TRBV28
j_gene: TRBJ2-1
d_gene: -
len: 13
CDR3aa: ASSSPRSSYNEQF

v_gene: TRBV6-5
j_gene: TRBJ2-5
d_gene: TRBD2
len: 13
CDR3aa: ASSRGTSGSETQY

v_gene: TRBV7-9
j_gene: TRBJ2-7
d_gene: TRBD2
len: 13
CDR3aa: ASSPLSRGKYEQY

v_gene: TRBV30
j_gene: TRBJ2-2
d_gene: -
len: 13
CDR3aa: AWRTGGMNTGELF

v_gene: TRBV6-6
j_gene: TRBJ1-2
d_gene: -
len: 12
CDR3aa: ASSRTFYNYGYT

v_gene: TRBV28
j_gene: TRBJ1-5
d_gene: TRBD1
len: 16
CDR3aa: ASVPGQGFLNSNQPQH

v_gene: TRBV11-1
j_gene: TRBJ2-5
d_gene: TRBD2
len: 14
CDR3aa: ASSLGLAGGQETQY

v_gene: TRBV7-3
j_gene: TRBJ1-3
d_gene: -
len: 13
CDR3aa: ASSTDRRSGNTIY

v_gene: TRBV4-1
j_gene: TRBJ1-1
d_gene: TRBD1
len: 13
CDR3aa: ASSQSRQGSTEAF

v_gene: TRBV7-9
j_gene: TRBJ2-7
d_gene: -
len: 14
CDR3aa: ASSSRERGWRYEQY

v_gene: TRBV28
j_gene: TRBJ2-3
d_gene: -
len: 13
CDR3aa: ASSSSSGFTDTQY

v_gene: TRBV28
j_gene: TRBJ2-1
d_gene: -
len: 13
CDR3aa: ASSLLPGYYNEQF

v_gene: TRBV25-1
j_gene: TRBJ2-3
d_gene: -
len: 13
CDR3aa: ASSEWGESTDTQY

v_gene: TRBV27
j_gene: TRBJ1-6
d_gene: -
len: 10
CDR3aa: ASSLTGTPLH

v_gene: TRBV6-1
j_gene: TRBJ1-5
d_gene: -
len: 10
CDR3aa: ASRREFLTQH

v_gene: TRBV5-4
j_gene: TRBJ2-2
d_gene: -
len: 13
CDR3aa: ASTLNGGRTGELF

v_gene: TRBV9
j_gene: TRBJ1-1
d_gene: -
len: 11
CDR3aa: ASSVVANTEAF

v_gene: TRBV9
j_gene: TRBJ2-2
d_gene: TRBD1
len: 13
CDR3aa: ASSVDPTGAGELF

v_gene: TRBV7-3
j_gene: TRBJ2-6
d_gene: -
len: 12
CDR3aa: ASSRISGANVLT

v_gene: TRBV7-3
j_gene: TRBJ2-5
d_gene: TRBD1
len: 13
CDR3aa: ASSPLDRGKETQY

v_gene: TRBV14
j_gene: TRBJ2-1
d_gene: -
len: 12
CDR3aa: ASSQEVPYNEQF

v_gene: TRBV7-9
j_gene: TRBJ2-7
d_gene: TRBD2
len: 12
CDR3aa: ASSRSGGDYEQY

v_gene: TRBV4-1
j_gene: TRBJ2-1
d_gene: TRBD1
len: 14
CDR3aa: ASSQVGTGPRQEQF

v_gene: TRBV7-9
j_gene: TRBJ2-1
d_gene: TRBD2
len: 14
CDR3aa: ASSFPSGRDSWEQF

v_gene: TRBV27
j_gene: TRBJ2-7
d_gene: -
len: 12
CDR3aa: ASSYTGGVVEQY

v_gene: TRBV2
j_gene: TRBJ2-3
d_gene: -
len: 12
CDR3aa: ASSARIVRDTQY

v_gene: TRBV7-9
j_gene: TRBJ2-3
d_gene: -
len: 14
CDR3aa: ASSFGRGQSTDTQY

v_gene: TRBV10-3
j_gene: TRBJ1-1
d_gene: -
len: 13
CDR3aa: AISDWRQASSEAF

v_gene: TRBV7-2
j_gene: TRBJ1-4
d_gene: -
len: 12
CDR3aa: ASSPTVVNEKLF